One and the same sample provided the 15 T cell receptor beta chains below, sequenced in a study of blood T cell repertoires in COVID-19. Produced via immunoSEQ multiplex PCR; TCRdb's table is partial and in-frame only. The table shows about 350,000 clones, with approximately 89% occurring only once. Sequencing was done on a sample of peripheral blood. These receptors originate from a woman aged 18 to 35 who had recovered from COVID-19.

This chain connects TRBV25-1 to TRBJ1-1; D gene uncertain. This CDR3 contains 15 residues. The germline CDR1 and CDR2 sequences are MGHDK and SYGVNS. V lost 4 bases and J 6 bases, leaving 18 bases between the germline ends. The CDR3 DNA reads as TGTGCCAGCAGTGGTCTCCGCGGGCCCAAAGCTGAAGCTTTCTTT. This translates into CASSGLRGPKAEAFF.

The rearrangement uses TRBV11-3 and TRBJ1-6; D possibly corresponds to TRBD1 (6 bases). Germline V gives CDR1 SGHNT, CDR2 YENEEA. The CDR3 sequence is 15 residues long. Trimming took off 5 bases at V and 7 bases at J, with 15 bases between the two ends. CDR3 residues: CASSGRTAGNSPLHF. The CDR3 nucleotides are TGTGCCAGCAGCGGACGGACAGCCGGAAATTCACCCCTCCACTTT.

The chain has TRBV30 and TRBJ1-5; D unresolved. The CDR3 consists of 13 residues. Germline assignment: CDR1 GTSNPN and CDR2 SVGIG (reference sequence). The V end was cut by 0 bases, the J end by 6 bases, with 9 bases between. For the CDR3, the DNA is TGTGCCTGGAGTGTGGCTCGGAGTCAGCCCCAGCATTTT. This encodes CAWSVARSQPQHF.

The J gene is TRBJ2-2, the V gene TRBV7-2; D remains ambiguous. Germline CDR1 SGHTA, CDR2 FQGNSA. V was cut by 5 bases and J by 4 bases, with 17 bases left in between. The CDR3 length is 16 residues. The CDR3 sequence is CASSARLEMGTGELFF. The CDR3 DNA is TGTGCCAGCAGCGCCCGGTTGGAGATGGGCACCGGGGAGCTGTTTTTT. The whole variable domain, filled in from reference TRBV7-2 and TRBJ2-2, reads GAGVSQSPSNKVTEKGKDVELRCDPISGHTALYWYRQSLGQGLEFLIYFQGNSAPDKSGLPSDRFSAERTGGSVSTLTIQRTQQEDSAVYLCASSARLEMGTGELFFGEGSRLTVL.

This clone was picked up one time. This chain uses TRBV6-6 with TRBJ1-2, with D possibly TRBD1 on 5 matching bases. In germline, CDR1 is MNHNY, CDR2 SVGAGI (reference sequence). Trimming cost V 7 bases and J 4 bases, with 22 bases left between them. The CDR3 is 16 residues long. CDR3 coding DNA: TGTGCCAGCACCGCACAGGTTTGGCAGGCGCGCTATGGCTACACCTTC. The encoded protein is CASTAQVWQARYGYTF.

The V and J genes are TRBV12-3 or TRBV12-4 and TRBJ1-1, with unresolved D. The V and J ends lost 3 bases and 1 base respectively, with 6 bases between them. This CDR3 spans 13 amino acids. The CDR3 nucleotides are TGTGCCAGCAGTTTTGGGAGGAACACTGAAGCTTTCTTT. Its protein product is CASSFGRNTEAFF.

The chain uses TRBV6-5 and TRBJ1-2, with D possibly TRBD1 on 5 matching bases. This CDR3 spans 13 amino acids. Germline V gives CDR1 MNHEY, CDR2 SVGAGI. Trimming cost V 7 bases and J 4 bases, with 13 bases left between them. As DNA, the CDR3 is TGTGCCAGCACAAGGGGAGGCTCCTATGGCTACACCTTC. Translation: CASTRGGSYGYTF.

CDR3 bases: TGCGCCAGCAGCCAGCGGCTCCCCTTTGGCGGGCTGGACAATGAGCAGTTCTTC. Translation: CASSQRLPFGGLDNEQFF. This chain uses TRBV4-3 with TRBJ2-1, with D maybe TRBD2 (5 bases). V gave up 3 bases and J gave up 5 bases, with 23 bases separating them. This CDR3 spans 18 amino acids. CDR1 is LGHNA and CDR2 is YSLEER in the germline V gene.

With respect to this clone: One end of the junction does not line up with germline, which may come from a read error. The chain is built from TRBV30 and TRBJ2-1; 7 nucleotides line up with TRBD2. The CDR3 loop spans 13 amino acids. Germline loops: CDR1 GTSNPN, CDR2 SVGIG (reference sequence). Here the CDR3 DNA reads TGTGCCCGGAGGGCGGGAGCGAGCCATGAGCAGTTCTTC. It specifies CARRAGASHEQFF.

A single count supports this clone. V usage is TRBV6-5 and J usage is TRBJ2-1, with TRBD1 matching over 8 bases. Germline CDR1 is MNHEY and CDR2 is SVGAGI. This CDR3 spans 15 amino acids. V dropped 7 bases and J dropped 4; count of bases not matched to a gene: 9. CDR3 DNA: TGTGCCAGCACCCACCGGGACAGGTTATACAATGAGCAGTTCTTC. This codes for CASTHRDRLYNEQFF.

Note on this clone: Given a much more abundant clone one base away, this may be a read error. This sequence joins TRBV10-2 and TRBJ1-4; D call uncertain. The germline V gene encodes CDR1 WSHSY and CDR2 SAAADI. Trimming pared 6 bases from V and 3 bases from J, leaving 5 bases between. This CDR3 has 12 amino acids. The CDR3: CASSSANEKLFF. The CDR3 region has the DNA TGCGCCAGCAGCTCCGCTAATGAAAAACTGTTTTTT.

The chain has TRBV7-9 and TRBJ2-1, with 8 bases fitting TRBD2. Unmatched junction bases numbered 10, after V lost 5 bases and J lost 4 bases. Germline values: CDR1 SEHNR, CDR2 FQNEAQ (reference sequence). The CDR3 consists of 16 residues. The CDR3 DNA reads as TGTGCCAGCAGCCGTTTCGTTAGCGGGGCATACAATGAGCAGTTCTTC. Its translation: CASSRFVSGAYNEQFF.

V usage is TRBV11-3 and J usage is TRBJ2-5; no firm D call. The CDR3 covers 11 residues. Germline-derived CDR1 and CDR2 are SGHNT and YENEEA. The V end lost 4 bases, the J end lost 5 bases, and 5 bases lay between the germline ends. DNA for the CDR3: TGTGCCAGCAGCTGGCGGGAGACCCAGTACTTC. Translating it yields CASSWRETQYF.

The chain joins TRBV5-6 to TRBJ2-1, with D tentatively TRBD2 (6 bases). CDR3 length equals 11 residues. The V end lost 4 bases, the J end lost 10 bases, and 9 bases lay between the germline ends. Germline V gives CDR1 SGHDT, CDR2 YYEEEE. The CDR3 loop is CASSVGREQFF. As DNA, the CDR3 is TGTGCCAGCAGCGTGGGGAGGGAGCAGTTCTTC. The variable domain in full, completed from reference TRBV5-6 and TRBJ2-1, reads DAGVTQSPTHLIKTRGQQVTLRCSPKSGHDTVSWYQQALGQGPQFIFQYYEEEERQRGNFPDRFSGHQFPNYSSELNVNALLLGDSALYLCASSVGREQFFGPGTRLTVL.

The chain carries TRBV6-4 and TRBJ2-3, with TRBD2 matching 14 bases. Germline assignment: CDR1 MRHNA and CDR2 SNTAGT. V shed 6 bases and J 1 base; nucleotides not matched to a gene: 3. CDR3 length: 16 residues. CDR3 in amino acids: CASSRLAGGGTDTQYF. The CDR3, as DNA: TGTGCCAGCAGCAGACTAGCGGGAGGGGGCACAGATACGCAGTATTTT.